Presented here are 19 T cell receptor beta chains from one specimen sequenced in a study of CD8 T cells in Susac syndrome. About 0.5 to 1 ug RNA was reverse transcribed with random hexamers. Each CDR3 protein is one row after TCRdb ran MiXCR on the immunoSEQ multiplex PCR reads. Among around 81,000 distinct CDR3 sequences, 94% were seen once, and the ten largest hold about 0.99%. The sample was CD8+ T cells from PBMCs. These receptors originate from a human donor with Susac syndrome.

J is TRBJ2-1 and V is TRBV20-1; D gene ambiguous. The germline CDR1 and CDR2 sequences are DFQATT and SNEGSKA (reference sequence). Trimming stripped 6 bases from V and 4 bases from J, with 10 bases between. The CDR3 contains 12 residues. The CDR3 sequence: CSALAFYNEQFF. CDR3 nucleotide sequence: TGCAGTGCCTTGGCCTTTTACAATGAGCAGTTCTTC.

The chain employs TRBV5-6 and TRBJ2-7; D is unresolved. The CDR3 runs to 12 residues. Trimming left V 3 bases short and J 3 bases short, with 7 bases between. CDR1 is SGHDT, CDR2 YYEEEE, per germline. The CDR3 DNA follows: TGTGCCAGCAGCTGGAACGACTACGAGCAGTACTTC. It specifies CASSWNDYEQYF.

This clonotype was counted between two and nine times. The chain combines TRBV2 with TRBJ2-7, with no clear D. Looked up from germline, CDR1 is SNHLY and CDR2 is FYNNEI. The CDR3 totals 11 residues. Trimming removed 3 bases at V and 3 bases at J, with 3 bases between. The CDR3 DNA reads TGTGCCAGCAGTGAGGGCTACGAGCAGTACTTC. Translated: CASSEGYEQYF. The full variable domain, in which reference TRBV2 and TRBJ2-7 provide the parts outside the CDR3, is EPEVTQTPSHQVTQMGQEVILRCVPISNHLYFYWYRQILGQKVEFLVSFYNNEISEKSEIFDDQFSVERPDGSNFTLKIRSTKLEDSAMYFCASSEGYEQYFGPGTRLTVT.

This chain connects TRBV7-8 to TRBJ2-3; weak D call: TRBD1 (6 bases). CDR1 and CDR2 (germline): SGHVS, FQNEAQ. This CDR3 region has 13 residues. Trimming cost V 5 bases and J 3 bases, with 9 bases left between them. CDR3 DNA: TGTGCCAGCAGCACACAGGGTACAGATACGCAGTATTTT. Its protein is CASSTQGTDTQYF.

The chain has TRBV11-2 and TRBJ2-7; unclear D gene. Germline CDR1 is SGHAT and CDR2 is FQNNGV. This CDR3 has 16 residues. The V gene lost 6 bases and the J gene lost 4 bases, with 22 bases spanning the gap. The CDR3 DNA reads as TGTGCCAGCAGTCCCTACGATGGCGTGGGGTTATACGAGCAGTACTTC. Its protein is CASSPYDGVGLYEQYF.

The chain employs TRBV3-1 and TRBJ1-2; 12 bases agree with TRBD1. The CDR3 is 15 residues long. The V gene end was trimmed by 0 bases and the J gene end by 5 bases; junction bases not matched to a gene: 1. Per germline, CDR1 LGHDT and CDR2 YNNKEL (reference sequence). In nucleotides, the CDR3 is TGTGCCAGCAGCCAAGAGGGACAGGGGGCTTATGGCTACACCTTC. Translated, it gives CASSQEGQGAYGYTF.

The chain combines TRBV6-5 with TRBJ2-2, with 11 bases identical to TRBD2. With V trimmed by 2 bases and J by 4 bases, 12 bases remained unmatched. The CDR3 extends over 19 amino acids. Germline assignment: CDR1 MNHEY and CDR2 SVGAGI. The CDR3 protein is CASSYGTSGVAVTTGELFF. CDR3 sequence (DNA): TGTGCCAGCAGTTACGGGACTAGCGGTGTGGCCGTTACCACCGGGGAGCTGTTTTTT.

The chain links TRBV20-1 to TRBJ2-3, with D hard to call. Trimming took off 8 bases at V and 3 bases at J, with 6 bases between the two ends. Germline assignment: CDR1 DFQATT and CDR2 SNEGSKA (reference sequence). This CDR3 is 10 amino acids long. The CDR3 region is CSLGTDTQYF. The CDR3 DNA follows: TGCAGTCTTGGGACAGATACGCAGTATTTT.

The V call is TRBV20-1, the J call TRBJ2-2; D is unresolved. Deletions cut 5 bases from V and 6 bases from J, with 4 bases between. CDR1 is DFQATT and CDR2 is SNEGSKA in the germline V gene (reference sequence). This CDR3 spans 10 amino acids. The CDR3 loop reads CSARAGELFF. The CDR3 coding sequence is TGCAGTGCTCGGGCCGGGGAGCTGTTTTTT.

The chain carries TRBV29-1 and TRBJ1-2; D not certain. Trimming cost V 4 bases and J 3 bases, with 6 bases left between them. The CDR3 runs to 11 residues. Germline V CDR1 and CDR2: SQVTM, ANQGSEA. CDR3 coding DNA: TGCAGCGTTGGGCAGGACTATGGCTACACCTTC. This encodes CSVGQDYGYTF.

The V and J genes are TRBV28 and TRBJ2-7; tentative D call: TRBD1 (5 bases). Trimming removed 3 bases at V and 2 bases at J, with 14 bases between. The CDR3 is made up of 15 amino acids. Germline V gene sequence: CDR1 MDHEN, CDR2 SYDVKM. The CDR3 loop is CASSFQGTPTYEQYF. DNA for the CDR3: TGTGCCAGCAGTTTCCAGGGAACACCAACCTACGAGCAGTACTTC.

There are a few counts of this clonotype. The CDR3 reads CASSLGPTSSYEQYF. The DNA of the CDR3 is TGTGCCAGCAGCTTAGGGCCGACGAGCTCCTACGAGCAGTACTTC. The rearrangement joins TRBV7-9 to TRBJ2-7, with unresolved D. The CDR3 is made up of 15 amino acids. The V and J ends lost 1 base and 0 bases respectively, with 10 bases between them. From germline, CDR1 is SEHNR and CDR2 FQNEAQ (reference sequence).

The J gene is TRBJ2-1, the V gene TRBV4-2, with D tentatively TRBD2 (5 bases). The CDR3 totals 16 residues. The V and J ends lost 3 bases and 8 bases respectively, with 20 bases between them. Looked up from germline, CDR1 is LGHNA and CDR2 is YNFKEQ. CDR3 region: CASSQPSAEEGDEQFF. CDR3 coding DNA: TGTGCCAGCAGCCAGCCGTCAGCGGAAGAAGGCGATGAGCAGTTCTTC.

CDR3 sequence (DNA): TGTGCCAGCAGCCCCTCGGGGCCTGACAATGAGCAGTTCTTC. Encoded protein: CASSPSGPDNEQFF. This rearrangement joins TRBV7-9 to TRBJ2-1; D may match TRBD1 or TRBD2 (5 bases each). The germline V gene has CDR1 SEHNR and CDR2 FQNEAQ (reference sequence). With 5 bases removed from V and 5 bases from J, the gap between germline ends came to 13 bases. This CDR3 is 14 amino acids long.

V and J are TRBV11-2 and TRBJ2-1; possible D gene TRBD2, 5 bases. Between the trimmed V and J ends, which lost 3 bases and 8 bases, there was a span of 11 bases. There are 13 residues in the CDR3. CDR1 and CDR2 from the germline V gene are SGHAT and FQNNGV. The CDR3 nucleotides read TGTGCCAGCAGCTTTTGGAGGCGGGATGAGCAGTTCTTC. Its translation: CASSFWRRDEQFF.

The V gene is TRBV28, the J gene TRBJ2-5; D remains ambiguous. CDR1 and CDR2 (germline): MDHEN, SYDVKM. With 7 bases removed from V and 4 bases from J, the gap between germline ends came to 10 bases. The CDR3 extends over 12 amino acids. The CDR3 spells CASKRVGETQYF. CDR3 nucleotides: TGTGCCAGCAAAAGGGTAGGAGAGACCCAGTACTTC.

This chain links TRBV30 with TRBJ2-7; TRBD1 might be the D (5 bases). Germline V lookup: CDR1 GTSNPN, CDR2 SVGIG (reference sequence). CDR3 size: 13 residues. V dropped 2 bases and J dropped 5 bases, with 13 bases sitting between them. CDR3 nucleotides: TGTGCCTGGAGTCACAACTCAGGGAACGAGCAGTACTTC. Protein product: CAWSHNSGNEQYF.

The CDR3 bases are TGTGCCAGCAGTTACTCTCAGTCCTACAATGAGCAGTTCTTC. Protein product: CASSYSQSYNEQFF. The chain recombines TRBV6-5 with TRBJ2-1, with D uncertain. This CDR3 comprises 14 residues. Germline V lookup: CDR1 MNHEY, CDR2 SVGAGI. Trimming pared 0 bases from V and 1 base from J, leaving 4 bases between.

The chain combines TRBV12-5 with TRBJ2-7; D possibly corresponds to TRBD1 (5 bases). Trimming took 2 bases from V and 5 from J, leaving 7 bases between them. Germline CDR1 is LGHNT and CDR2 is FRNRAP. The CDR3 sequence is 12 residues long. DNA of the CDR3: TGTGCTAGTGGTTTGAGCAGGGACGAGCAGTACTTC. This translates into CASGLSRDEQYF.